This T cell receptor beta chain is from a study of spatial heterogeneity in lung cancer. In the case of this clonotype: What it binds is unknown. A much larger clone differs from this one at a single base, so this may be a read error.

The CDR3 contains 15 residues. V was clipped by 4 bases and J by 2 bases; unmatched bases: 7. Germline V lookup: CDR1 LGHNA, CDR2 YSLEER. Each TCR cDNA molecule carried a unique molecular identifier. TCRdb reanalysed the 5' RACE reads using MiXCR and keeps one entry per CDR3 protein. The sample lists 20,000 to 25,000 distinct CDR3 sequences; just over 4.5% were seen once. Regarding time point: sample taken at primary tumor resection. Unsorted samples of tumor, nontumor lung or frozen PBMC had their whole RNA sequenced. General study findings and limits: Expanded tumor TCRs that were ubiquitous appeared in blood more at resection than follow-up.

The receptor's source is a male donor with early-stage non-small cell lung cancer. This specimen was PBMCs, taken at surgery. This chain joins TRBV4-3 and TRBJ2-5, with 7 nucleotides matching TRBD2. The CDR3 loop reads CASSRELGGQETQYF. The CDR3 DNA reads as TGCGCCAGCAGCCGAGAACTCGGGGGGCAAGAGACCCAGTACTTC.